The subject of this entry is one T cell receptor beta chain. Antigen specificity is unknown. The CDR3 end is not reached by the read, which stops 3 residues before it; the germline J gene fills it in. This specimen comes from a study of T cell clonality in common variable immunodeficiency. Findings of the study overall: Fewer TCRbeta clones were shared among CVID subjects than controls.

Both groups were predominantly of Caucasian heritage. Blood samples were heparinized, about 4.5 to 9 ml per donor. Clones were sequenced by immunoSEQ multiplex PCR, and TCRdb holds only the in-frame ones, with some missing. This sample has approximately 37,000 clones and no singletons, with approximately 4% in the ten largest. This CDR3 is 13 amino acids long. In germline, CDR1 is ENHRY, CDR2 SYGVKD. Between the trimmed V and J ends, which lost 1 base and 5 bases, there was a span of 9 bases. The receptor's source is a person aged 18 to 75 in good health. The specimen sequenced was peripheral blood mononuclear cells. The chain joins TRBV10-3 to TRBJ2-7, with D perhaps matching TRBD1 (5 bases). The CDR3 here is CAISELEGDEQYF. The sequenced part of the CDR3 DNA is TGTGCCATCAGTGAGTTAGAAGGGGACGAG.